Listed below are T cell receptor beta chains from one sample, sequenced in a study of shared clonotypes between healthy human individuals. Some clones are missing from TCRdb's copy, which holds only in-frame ones; the method was immunoSEQ multiplex PCR. Of about 2.1 million clones listed, 90% to 95% are singletons. The sequenced sample consisted of naive CD8+ T cells from PBMCs. These receptors came from a man aged 18 to 35 in good health. Some clones in this sample may be carry-over from other donors' samples. Each CDR3 is given with its conserved first and last residue. The order of the fields is D gene, clone size, V gene, J gene, CDR3 DNA, CDR3 protein. D genes are given only for firm matches. Clone size is not always given. Where it is, it says once, few, many or a class for expanded clones.

d_gene: .; abundance: .; v_gene: TRBV15; j_gene: TRBJ1-4; CDR3nt: TGTGCCACCAGCAGGAGGGGGAACCAAAAACTGTTTTTT; CDR3aa: CATSRRGNQKLFF
d_gene: TRBD2; abundance: .; v_gene: TRBV7-6; j_gene: TRBJ2-1; CDR3nt: TGTGCCAGCAGCCCCGGAGGGTGGAGCGGGAGTTTAGATGAGCAGTTCTTC; CDR3aa: CASSPGGWSGSLDEQFF
d_gene: TRBD2; abundance: once; v_gene: TRBV28; j_gene: TRBJ2-1; CDR3nt: TGTGCCAGCAAAAAACTAGCGGGAGCCCACAATGAGCAGTTCTTC; CDR3aa: CASKKLAGAHNEQFF
d_gene: .; abundance: .; v_gene: TRBV15; j_gene: TRBJ2-1; CDR3nt: TGTGCCATCGCCGGGACATCTTCGGATGAGCAGTTCTTC; CDR3aa: CAIAGTSSDEQFF
d_gene: TRBD2; abundance: .; v_gene: TRBV9; j_gene: TRBJ2-7; CDR3nt: TGTGCCAGCAGCGGACGGGAGGGCTACGAGCAGTACTTC; CDR3aa: CASSGREGYEQYF
d_gene: .; abundance: .; v_gene: TRBV13; j_gene: TRBJ2-2; CDR3nt: TGTGCCAGCAGCCCGCGGACGGCTGGCAACACCGGGGAGCTGTTTTTT; CDR3aa: CASSPRTAGNTGELFF
d_gene: .; abundance: .; v_gene: TRBV5-6; j_gene: TRBJ1-5; CDR3nt: TGTGCCAGCAGCTTGCTCACAGAGGGTGGTCAGCCCCAGCATTTT; CDR3aa: CASSLLTEGGQPQHF
d_gene: TRBD2; abundance: .; v_gene: TRBV27; j_gene: TRBJ2-3; CDR3nt: TGTGCCAGCAGTTTACTCACGGGGGGGCGCACAGATACGCAGTATTTT; CDR3aa: CASSLLTGGRTDTQYF
d_gene: .; abundance: .; v_gene: TRBV4-2; j_gene: TRBJ2-7; CDR3nt: TGTGCCAGCAGCCAGGCCCTCGGCTCCGAGCAGTACTTC; CDR3aa: CASSQALGSEQYF
d_gene: TRBD2; abundance: .; v_gene: TRBV29-1; j_gene: TRBJ2-3; CDR3nt: TGCAGCACCCGACTAGCGGGATATGCAGATACGCAGTATTTT; CDR3aa: CSTRLAGYADTQYF
d_gene: .; abundance: few; v_gene: TRBV10-1; j_gene: TRBJ2-7; CDR3nt: TGCGCCAGCAGTGTCGGTAGGAGATCCGAGCAGTACTTC; CDR3aa: CASSVGRRSEQYF
d_gene: TRBD1; abundance: .; v_gene: TRBV7-3; j_gene: TRBJ2-5; CDR3nt: TGTGCCAGCAGTAACACAGGGGGCGCAGAGACCCAGTACTTC; CDR3aa: CASSNTGGAETQYF
d_gene: TRBD2; abundance: .; v_gene: TRBV27; j_gene: TRBJ2-1; CDR3nt: TGTGCCAGCACATTTGGGGGAGGGCCGGGGGATGAGCAGTTCTTC; CDR3aa: CASTFGGGPGDEQFF
d_gene: TRBD2; abundance: .; v_gene: TRBV27; j_gene: TRBJ2-1; CDR3nt: TGTGCCAGCAGTTTCGTGGGGGGGAACTACAATGAGCAGTTCTTC; CDR3aa: CASSFVGGNYNEQFF
d_gene: .; abundance: .; v_gene: TRBV5-6; j_gene: TRBJ2-7; CDR3nt: TGTGCCAGCAGTCTTGAAGACGGGACCCGCGAGCAGTACTTC; CDR3aa: CASSLEDGTREQYF
d_gene: .; abundance: .; v_gene: TRBV5-1; j_gene: TRBJ2-1; CDR3nt: TGCGCCAGCAGCTTGGACTCAGCCCCTTTCAATGAGCAGTTCTTC; CDR3aa: CASSLDSAPFNEQFF
d_gene: .; abundance: once; v_gene: TRBV11-2; j_gene: TRBJ2-7; CDR3nt: TGTGCCAGCAGACAGGGAGGCTACGAGCAGTACTTC; CDR3aa: CASRQGGYEQYF
d_gene: .; abundance: .; v_gene: TRBV7-9; j_gene: TRBJ2-2; CDR3nt: TGTGCCAGCAGCCCCGGGTCTCACACCGGGGAGCTGTTTTTT; CDR3aa: CASSPGSHTGELFF
d_gene: TRBD2; abundance: .; v_gene: TRBV27; j_gene: TRBJ2-7; CDR3nt: TGTGCCAGCACCCTAGCGAGCGGGAGCCCCGAGCAGTACTTC; CDR3aa: CASTLASGSPEQYF
d_gene: TRBD2; abundance: .; v_gene: TRBV5-6; j_gene: TRBJ2-1; CDR3nt: TGTGCCGGCGAAATAGCGGGAGAGCTTGAGCAGTTCTTC; CDR3aa: CAGEIAGELEQFF
d_gene: TRBD2; abundance: .; v_gene: TRBV11-2; j_gene: TRBJ2-7; CDR3nt: TGTGCCAGCAGCCTAGGGACTAGCGGGTCTTCCGAGCAGTACTTC; CDR3aa: CASSLGTSGSSEQYF
d_gene: .; abundance: once; v_gene: TRBV28; j_gene: TRBJ2-7; CDR3nt: TGTGCCAGCAGTTTCAGGACTCCTTATGTCTACGAGCAGTACTTC; CDR3aa: CASSFRTPYVYEQYF
d_gene: TRBD2; abundance: .; v_gene: TRBV27; j_gene: TRBJ2-7; CDR3nt: TGTGCCAGCAGCCCTTCCGGGGGGGCGACCTACGAGCAGTACTTC; CDR3aa: CASSPSGGATYEQYF
d_gene: TRBD1; abundance: .; v_gene: TRBV23-1; j_gene: TRBJ1-5; CDR3nt: TGCGCCAGCAGTCAACAGGACAGGGCTGGCAATCAGCCCCAGCATTTT; CDR3aa: CASSQQDRAGNQPQHF
d_gene: .; abundance: .; v_gene: TRBV7-9; j_gene: TRBJ2-2; CDR3nt: TGTGCCAGCAGCTCCGCAATTGGAGTCGCCGGGGAGCTGTTTTTT; CDR3aa: CASSSAIGVAGELFF
d_gene: TRBD2; abundance: once; v_gene: TRBV13; j_gene: TRBJ2-7; CDR3nt: TGTGCCAGCAGCTTAGAAGGCGGGAGTCCCTACGAGCAGTACTTC; CDR3aa: CASSLEGGSPYEQYF
d_gene: .; abundance: few; v_gene: TRBV2; j_gene: TRBJ1-1; CDR3nt: TGTGCCACTCGCGTTGGGAACACTGAAGCTTTCTTT; CDR3aa: CATRVGNTEAFF
d_gene: TRBD1; abundance: once; v_gene: TRBV6-5; j_gene: TRBJ1-1; CDR3nt: TGTGCCAGCAGCAATCTGCCGGGACAGGAAGATGAAGCTTTCTTT; CDR3aa: CASSNLPGQEDEAFF
d_gene: TRBD2; abundance: .; v_gene: TRBV19; j_gene: TRBJ2-3; CDR3nt: TGTGCCAGTAGTATTGCGGGAGTCAGCACAGATACGCAGTATTTT; CDR3aa: CASSIAGVSTDTQYF
d_gene: TRBD2; abundance: .; v_gene: TRBV19; j_gene: TRBJ2-7; CDR3nt: TGTGCCAGTAGCCCGGGACTATCCTACGAGCAGTACTTC; CDR3aa: CASSPGLSYEQYF